Presented here are 27 T cell receptor beta chains from one specimen sequenced in a study of control samples from healthy donors and cancer patients. Repertoires were generated with immunoSEQ multiplex PCR, while TCRdb's copy carries only in-frame clones and drops some. This table holds 150,000 to 200,000 clones, around nine tenths found once. Sample: blood. All receptors come from a woman under 40 in good health.

A note on this clone: Other DNA sequences in this sample translate to the same CDR3. The V call is TRBV5-1, the J call TRBJ2-1; D is perhaps TRBD2 (5 bases). V dropped 0 bases and J dropped 7 bases, with 5 bases sitting between them. CDR3 length: 12 residues. Germline V gene sequence: CDR1 SGHRS, CDR2 YFSETQ. In nucleotides, the CDR3 is TGCGCCAGCAGCTTGGGAGGGAATGAGCAGTTCTTC. Residues: CASSLGGNEQFF.

The chain employs TRBV3-1 (or the pseudogene TRBV3-2) and TRBJ2-2; 9 nucleotides match TRBD2. CDR1 and CDR2 from the germline V gene are LGHDT and YNNKEL (reference sequence). CDR3 length equals 16 residues. Unmatched junction bases numbered 7, after V lost 4 bases and J lost 4 bases. The CDR3 DNA follows: TGTGCCAGCAGCCCTGGGACTAGCCGGCGCACCGGGGAGCTGTTTTTT. It translates to CASSPGTSRRTGELFF.

The CDR3 sequence: CASSPTGQETQYF. CDR3 sequence (DNA): TGTGCCAGCAGCCCGACAGGGCAAGAGACCCAGTACTTC. The chain recombines TRBV7-9 with TRBJ2-5, with 7 nucleotides matching TRBD1. CDR1 SEHNR and CDR2 FQNEAQ come from the germline V gene (reference sequence). V was pared by 5 bases and J by 2 bases, with 2 bases of the junction left unmatched. The CDR3 covers 13 residues.

The rearrangement joins TRBV6-1 to TRBJ1-4; the D gene is possibly TRBD1 (5 bases). This CDR3 region has 17 residues. V lost 2 bases to trimming and J lost 5 bases, with 18 bases between them. CDR1 and CDR2 (germline): MNHNS, SASEGT. CDR3 DNA: TGTGCCAGCAGTGAAATTGGCCTGGGGCTCCGGAATGAAAAACTGTTTTTT. Translation gives CASSEIGLGLRNEKLFF.

V and J are TRBV5-1 and TRBJ2-7, with D possibly matching TRBD1 (7 bases). V was trimmed by 3 bases and J by 9 bases, leaving 22 bases between them. This CDR3 contains 15 residues. Looked up from germline, CDR1 is SGHRS and CDR2 is YFSETQ. The CDR3 loop is CASSSDRDREGGQYF. CDR3 bases: TGCGCCAGCAGCTCGGACCGGGACAGAGAGGGGGGGCAGTACTTC.

J is TRBJ1-6 and V is TRBV6-5; D is uncertain. Trimming took 8 bases from V and 6 from J, leaving 14 bases between them. The length of the CDR3 is 14 residues. CDR1 is MNHEY and CDR2 is SVGAGI in the germline V gene. The CDR3 nucleotides read TGTGCCAGCTCCCCCGGAGGAGGTAATTCACCCCTCCACTTT. Amino acids: CASSPGGGNSPLHF.

The CDR3 here is CASSQDYGGTPKNTEAFF. As DNA, the CDR3 is TGCGCCAGCAGCCAAGATTACGGGGGTACCCCGAAAAACACTGAAGCTTTCTTT. The chain links TRBV4-1 to TRBJ1-1; tentatively, D is TRBD1 (5 bases). Trimming took 0 bases from V and 2 from J, leaving 19 bases between them. Germline lookup yields CDR1 MGHRA and CDR2 YSYEKL. This CDR3 is built from 18 residues.

The chain links TRBV12-3 or TRBV12-4 to TRBJ1-2; TRBD1 might be the D (5 bases). The length of the CDR3 is 13 residues. V lost 4 bases and J 7 bases, leaving 13 bases between the germline ends. For the CDR3, the DNA is TGTGCCAGCAGTTCCTCGGGGAGGGGTGGCTACACCTTC. Amino acids: CASSSSGRGGYTF.

This clone came up a few times. J is TRBJ1-4 and V is TRBV10-3; 9 positions match TRBD1. Trimming cost V 1 base and J 7 bases; bases outside gene matches: 7. Germline CDR1 and CDR2: ENHRY and SYGVKD. The CDR3 extends over 16 amino acids. The CDR3 DNA sequence: TGTGCCATCAGTGAGTGGGGGACAGGGTTGTCTGAAAAACTGTTTTTT. Translation gives CAISEWGTGLSEKLFF.

The genes are TRBV12-3 or TRBV12-4 and TRBJ1-1; D is unresolved. V was cut by 6 bases and J by 4 bases, with 9 bases left in between. This CDR3 is 12 amino acids long. The CDR3 loop is CASSRFGTEAFF. In nucleotides, the CDR3 is TGTGCCAGCAGCCGATTCGGCACTGAAGCTTTCTTT.

This clone was counted ten times or more. The chain has TRBV5-1 and TRBJ1-1; possibly TRBD1 for D (5 bases). The V end was cut by 0 bases, the J end by 7 bases, with 13 bases between. The CDR3 contains 14 residues. Germline assignment: CDR1 SGHRS and CDR2 YFSETQ. CDR3 sequence reads: CASSLVGQGDEAFF. The CDR3 region has the DNA TGCGCCAGCAGCTTGGTCGGGCAGGGAGATGAAGCTTTCTTT. The full variable domain, rest sourced from reference TRBV5-1 and TRBJ1-1, is KAGVTQTPRYLIKTRGQQVTLSCSPISGHRSVSWYQQTPGQGLQFLFEYFSETQRNKGNFPGRFSGRQFSNSRSEMNVSTLELGDSALYLCASSLVGQGDEAFFGQGTRLTVV.

The chain links TRBV28 to TRBJ1-6, with TRBD1 matching over 7 bases. V dropped 5 bases and J dropped 6; count of bases not matched to a gene: 10. Germline lookup yields CDR1 MDHEN and CDR2 SYDVKM. There are 16 residues in the CDR3. Here the CDR3 DNA reads TGTGCCAGCAGTCGGAGTGGGACAGTGGGTAATTCACCCCTCCACTTT. Encoded protein: CASSRSGTVGNSPLHF.

V gene TRBV27 combines with J gene TRBJ2-1; 12 bases are shared with TRBD2. The CDR3 contains 17 residues. J gave up 0 bases and V 8 bases, and 8 bases lay outside the gene matches. The V gene's germline CDR1 is MNHEY and CDR2 SMNVEV (reference sequence). CDR3 protein: CASGIRLAGDSYNEQFF. The CDR3 DNA reads as TGTGCCAGCGGGATACGACTAGCGGGGGACTCCTACAATGAGCAGTTCTTC.

The CDR3: CASSQGRINSPLHF. In DNA, the CDR3 is TGTGCCAGCAGCCAAGGACGGATTAATTCACCCCTCCACTTT. The chain has TRBV4-2 and TRBJ1-6; D call uncertain. The CDR3 extends over 14 amino acids. Germline V gene sequence: CDR1 LGHNA, CDR2 YNFKEQ. Trimming took 1 base from V and 6 from J, leaving 7 bases between them.

To note about this clone: Other nucleotide sequences from this sample produce the same CDR3. The chain joins TRBV15 to TRBJ2-5; TRBD1 is a possible D gene (6 bases). The ends were cut back, 3 bases at V and 1 base at J, with 6 bases in the middle. Looked up from germline, CDR1 is LNHNV and CDR2 is YYDKDF (reference sequence). There are 13 residues in the CDR3. This CDR3 is CATSRDSQETQYF. CDR3 DNA sequence: TGTGCCACCAGCAGGGACAGCCAAGAGACCCAGTACTTC. The full variable domain, with the rest looked up from reference TRBV15 and TRBJ2-5, is DAMVIQNPRYQVTQFGKPVTLSCSQTLNHNVMYWYQQKSSQAPKLLFHYYDKDFNNEADTPDNFQSRRPNTSFCFLDIRSPGLGDTAMYLCATSRDSQETQYFGPGTRLLVL.

V gene TRBV2 combines with J gene TRBJ2-2; D may be TRBD2 (6 bases). V shed 7 bases and J shed 8 bases, with 17 bases lying between them. Germline CDR1 SNHLY, CDR2 FYNNEI. This CDR3 has 14 residues. CDR3 amino acids: CASTEEGRGGELFF. The CDR3 nucleotides read TGTGCCAGCACAGAGGAGGGGCGCGGGGGGGAGCTGTTTTTT.

V usage is TRBV3-1 (or the pseudogene TRBV3-2) and J usage is TRBJ2-5; no definite D call. V lost 0 bases and J lost 2, with 7 bases in between. Looked up from germline, CDR1 is LGHDT and CDR2 is YNNKEL (reference sequence). CDR3 length: 14 residues. DNA of the CDR3: TGTGCCAGCAGCCAAGATTACGGGCAAGAGACCCAGTACTTC. Translated: CASSQDYGQETQYF.

This sequence joins TRBV19 and TRBJ2-7; tentative D call: TRBD1 (7 bases). The CDR3 has 14 amino acids. V was trimmed by 10 bases and J by 2 bases, leaving 18 bases between them. The germline gives CDR1 LNHDA, CDR2 SQIVND (reference sequence). The CDR3 region has the DNA TGTGCCACCTCAGGGGGGACAGCAACCTACGAGCAGTACTTC. Translation: CATSGGTATYEQYF.

This chain connects TRBV3-1 (or the pseudogene TRBV3-2) to TRBJ2-1; possibly TRBD2 for D (5 bases). V lost 3 bases to trimming and J lost 8 bases, with 14 bases between them. This CDR3 is 14 amino acids long. Germline V gene sequence: CDR1 LGHDT, CDR2 YNNKEL (reference sequence). As DNA, the CDR3 is TGTGCCAGCAGCCAGGGCGTCACTAGTTATGAGCAGTTCTTC. This translates into CASSQGVTSYEQFF.

This clone was counted a single time. The V gene is TRBV2, the J gene TRBJ2-7; D may match TRBD1 or TRBD2 (6 bases each). The V end lost 3 bases, the J end lost 3 bases, and 12 bases lay between the germline ends. Germline-derived CDR1 and CDR2 are SNHLY and FYNNEI. This CDR3 has 14 residues. In nucleotides, the CDR3 is TGTGCCAGCAGTGACGCGGGGACAAACTACGAGCAGTACTTC. This translates into CASSDAGTNYEQYF.

This rearrangement joins TRBV6-2 or TRBV6-3 to TRBJ2-7; D is unclear. The CDR3 spans 12 residues. The germline V and J ends were trimmed by 2 bases and 6 bases, with 8 bases remaining between them. Germline-derived CDR1 and CDR2 are MNHEY and SVGEGT. CDR3 region: CASSYRISEQYF. The CDR3 DNA follows: TGTGCCAGCAGTTACCGAATAAGCGAGCAGTACTTC.

V is TRBV3-1 (or the pseudogene TRBV3-2) and J is TRBJ2-3, with D possibly being TRBD1 (6 bases). V gave up 3 bases and J gave up 1 base, with 14 bases separating them. CDR3 size: 16 residues. CDR1 and CDR2 (germline): LGHDT, YNNKEL (reference sequence). Here the CDR3 reads CASSHNGAGGTDTQYF. In DNA, the CDR3 is TGTGCCAGCAGCCATAACGGCGCAGGGGGCACAGATACGCAGTATTTT.

The gene calls are TRBV30 and TRBJ1-3, with D possibly matching TRBD1 (6 bases). Germline lookup yields CDR1 GTSNPN and CDR2 SVGIG (reference sequence). The germline V and J ends were trimmed by 2 bases and 0 bases, with 11 bases remaining between them. CDR3 length: 15 amino acids. As DNA, the CDR3 is TGTGCCTGGAGTTTCCTAGGGGGCTCTGGAAACACCATATATTTT. Translated, it gives CAWSFLGGSGNTIYF.

This clone was detected once. V and J are TRBV2 and TRBJ1-4; D is ambiguous. The CDR3 has 14 amino acids. V dropped 6 bases and J dropped 4 bases, with 12 bases sitting between them. From germline, CDR1 is SNHLY and CDR2 FYNNEI. The CDR3 DNA reads as TGTGCCAGCAGGACGCAGGATCTTAATGAAAAACTGTTTTTT. This sequence encodes CASRTQDLNEKLFF.

J is TRBJ1-3 and V is TRBV9, with D possibly matching TRBD1 (6 bases). The CDR3 sequence is 21 residues long. Trimming removed 0 bases at V and 0 bases at J, with 25 bases between. The V gene's germline CDR1 is SGDLS and CDR2 YYNGEE. The CDR3 region is CASSVEGLAGVTANSGNTIYF. In nucleotides, the CDR3 is TGTGCCAGCAGCGTAGAGGGGTTGGCAGGGGTTACTGCGAACTCTGGAAACACCATATATTTT.

This clone appeared a single time. The chain couples TRBV7-9 to TRBJ1-2; D may be TRBD1 (5 bases). The CDR3 runs to 14 residues. V was pared by 0 bases and J by 4 bases, with 9 bases between. Germline V gene data show CDR1 as SEHNR and CDR2 as FQNEAQ (reference sequence). Here the CDR3 DNA reads TGTGCCAGCAGCTTAGCGGGGGTCATCTATGGCTACACCTTC. It translates to CASSLAGVIYGYTF.

The rearrangement links TRBV15 to TRBJ1-1; the D gene is possibly TRBD1 (6 bases). The CDR3 is 13 amino acids. Trimming left V 6 bases short and J 4 bases short, with 12 bases between. Germline CDR1 LNHNV, CDR2 YYDKDF (reference sequence). As DNA, the CDR3 is TGTGCCACCAGGACCAGGGGAAGCACTGAAGCTTTCTTT. Its translation is CATRTRGSTEAFF.